The T cell receptor (beta chain) under discussion was sequenced for a study of shared clonotypes between healthy human individuals. Study summary: The donor group consisted of a couple of women and a few men, aged 18 to 49. Findings and caveats of the study: Clonotype sharing among donors was thought likely to change with sequencing depth.

This clone was seen more than once but under ten times. Its antigen is undetermined. Profiled with immunoSEQ multiplex PCR; TCRdb holds only in-frame clones, not every one. The sample consists of about 110,000 clones, under 70% of them appearing once. The CDR3 sequence is 14 residues long. Germline assignment: CDR1 KGHSH and CDR2 LQKENI. Trimming at V came to 5 bases and at J to 6 bases, leaving 5 bases not matched to a gene. The sequence was obtained from a woman in her 30s in good health. V and J are TRBV18 and TRBJ2-4; 9 bases fit TRBD1. Material: memory CD8+ T cells sorted from blood. Described subset: CD45RO+ cells pooled with CCR7-negative TemRA cells. The CDR3 bases are TGTGCCAGCTCAAATACAGGGGGCCTAAACATTCAGTACTTC. It encodes CASSNTGGLNIQYF.